This is a list of T cell receptor beta chains from one sample in a study of cytomegalovirus exposure and HLA in healthy donors. Sequencing used immunoSEQ multiplex PCR; TCRdb keeps in-frame clones, though not all of them. Of about 65,000 clones detected, 70% to 85% appear once; the ten largest clones hold under 3%. Sequenced material: PBMCs. Receptor source: a girl between 5 and 17 years old in good health and CMV-seropositive. Each CDR3 is given with its conserved first and last residue. Each record gives: clone size, V gene, D gene, J gene, CDR3 DNA, CDR3 protein. The D gene is left open where the match is weak. A clone size is listed for some rows: how often the clone was seen (once, few, many), or a class if it is expanded.

>-|TRBV5-1|TRBD1|TRBJ1-1
TGCGCCAGCCGCCTCCGGGACAGCGGCGCTGAAGCTTTCTTT
CASRLRDSGAEAFF
>-|TRBV4-1|-|TRBJ1-5
TGCGCCAGCAGCCACCTAGGCAGAGGGCGTCAGCCCCAGCATTTT
CASSHLGRGRQPQHF
>-|TRBV27|TRBD1|TRBJ2-7
TGTGCCAGTAGCCGGACAGGCTCCTACGAGCAGTACTTC
CASSRTGSYEQYF
>-|TRBV4-1|TRBD1|TRBJ1-1
TGCGCCAGCAGCCGATTCCCGACAGGGGGCAACACTGAAGCTTTCTTT
CASSRFPTGGNTEAFF
>-|TRBV7-8|-|TRBJ1-5
TGTGCCAGCAGCTTAGTTCGTGGTTACGGTCAGCCCCAGCATTTT
CASSLVRGYGQPQHF
>-|TRBV29-1|-|TRBJ2-2
TGCAGCGTTCGACAGGAGCTCACCGGGGAGCTGTTTTTT
CSVRQELTGELFF
>-|TRBV11-2|-|TRBJ1-2
TGTGCCAGCAGCTTAGCCGCTAACTATGGCTACACCTTC
CASSLAANYGYTF
>-|TRBV6-1|TRBD1|TRBJ1-2
TGTGCCAGCAGTGAAGCGCTGGGGGACAGGGGCTATGGCTACACCTTC
CASSEALGDRGYGYTF
>-|TRBV30|-|TRBJ2-7
TGTGCCTGGGCTAGCGTTTTCTACGAGCAGTACTTC
CAWASVFYEQYF
>-|TRBV29-1|-|TRBJ2-5
TGCAGCGTTGAATATATCGGCGGACAGCCCCAAGAGACCCAGTACTTC
CSVEYIGGQPQETQYF
>-|TRBV6-6|TRBD1|TRBJ1-1
TGTGCCAGCAGCCTGGGACAGGGGGTAGCTGAAGCTTTCTTT
CASSLGQGVAEAFF
>-|TRBV4-2|TRBD1|TRBJ1-5
TGTGCCAGCAGCCCCCGGGACAGGGGGATTCAGCCCCAGCATTTT
CASSPRDRGIQPQHF
>-|TRBV6-6|-|TRBJ2-3
TGTGCCAGCAGTTACCCGGGAACCACAGATACGCAGTATTTT
CASSYPGTTDTQYF
>-|TRBV30|-|TRBJ2-2
TGTGCCGGAAGGGGACTGAACACCGGGGAGCTGTTTTTT
CAGRGLNTGELFF
>few|TRBV5-6|-|TRBJ2-7
TGTGCCAGCAGCTTGCCGACATTACACGAGCAGTACTTC
CASSLPTLHEQYF
>-|TRBV5-1|TRBD1|TRBJ2-7
TGCGCCAGCAGCTACGGACAGGGCGAGCAGTACTTC
CASSYGQGEQYF